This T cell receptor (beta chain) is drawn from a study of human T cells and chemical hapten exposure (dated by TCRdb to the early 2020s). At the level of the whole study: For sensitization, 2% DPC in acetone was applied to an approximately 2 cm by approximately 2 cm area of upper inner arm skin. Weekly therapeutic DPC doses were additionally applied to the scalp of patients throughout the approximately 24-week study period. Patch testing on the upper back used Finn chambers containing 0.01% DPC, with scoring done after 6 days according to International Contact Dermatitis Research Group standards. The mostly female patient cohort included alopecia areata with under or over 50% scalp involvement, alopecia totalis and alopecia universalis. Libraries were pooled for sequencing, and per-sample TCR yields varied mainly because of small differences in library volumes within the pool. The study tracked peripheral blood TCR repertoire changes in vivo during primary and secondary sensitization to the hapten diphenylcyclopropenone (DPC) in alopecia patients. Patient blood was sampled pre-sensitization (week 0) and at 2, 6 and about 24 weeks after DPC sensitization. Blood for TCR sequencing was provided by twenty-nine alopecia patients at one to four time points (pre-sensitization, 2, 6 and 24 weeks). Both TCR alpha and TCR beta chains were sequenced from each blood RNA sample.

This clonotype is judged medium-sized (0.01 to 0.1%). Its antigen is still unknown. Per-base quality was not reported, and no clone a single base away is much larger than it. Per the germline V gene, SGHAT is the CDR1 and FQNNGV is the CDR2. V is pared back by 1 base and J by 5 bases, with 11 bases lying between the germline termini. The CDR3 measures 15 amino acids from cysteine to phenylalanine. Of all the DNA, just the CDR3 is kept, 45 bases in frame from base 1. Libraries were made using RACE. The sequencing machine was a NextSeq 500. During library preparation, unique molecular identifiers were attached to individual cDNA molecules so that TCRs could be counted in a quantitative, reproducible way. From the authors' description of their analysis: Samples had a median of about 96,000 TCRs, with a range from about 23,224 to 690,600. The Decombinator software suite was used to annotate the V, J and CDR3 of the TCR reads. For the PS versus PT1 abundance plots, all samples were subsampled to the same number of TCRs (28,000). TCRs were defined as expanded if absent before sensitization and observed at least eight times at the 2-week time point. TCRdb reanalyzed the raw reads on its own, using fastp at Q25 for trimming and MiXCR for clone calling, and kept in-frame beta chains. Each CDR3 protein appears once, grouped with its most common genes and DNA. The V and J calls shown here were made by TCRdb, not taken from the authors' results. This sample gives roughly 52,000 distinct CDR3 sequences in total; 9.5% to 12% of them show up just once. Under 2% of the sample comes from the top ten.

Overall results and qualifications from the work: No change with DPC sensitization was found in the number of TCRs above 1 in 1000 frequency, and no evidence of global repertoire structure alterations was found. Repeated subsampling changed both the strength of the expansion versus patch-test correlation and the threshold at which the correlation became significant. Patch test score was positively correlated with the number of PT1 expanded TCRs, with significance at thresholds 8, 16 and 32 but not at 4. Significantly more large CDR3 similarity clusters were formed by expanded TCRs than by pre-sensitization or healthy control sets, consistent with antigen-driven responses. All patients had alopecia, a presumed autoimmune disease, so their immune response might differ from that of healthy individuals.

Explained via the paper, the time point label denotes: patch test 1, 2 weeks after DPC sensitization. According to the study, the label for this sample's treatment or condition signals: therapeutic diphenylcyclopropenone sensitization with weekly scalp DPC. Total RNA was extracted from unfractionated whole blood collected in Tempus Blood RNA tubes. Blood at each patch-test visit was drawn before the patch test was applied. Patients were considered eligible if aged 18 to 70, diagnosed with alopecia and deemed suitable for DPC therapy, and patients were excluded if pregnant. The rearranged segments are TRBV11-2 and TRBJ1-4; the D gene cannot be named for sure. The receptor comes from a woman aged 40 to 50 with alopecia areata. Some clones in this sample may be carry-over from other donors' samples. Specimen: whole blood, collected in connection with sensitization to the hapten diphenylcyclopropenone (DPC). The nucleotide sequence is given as TGTGCCAGCAGCTTAGTTTGGGCACAGAATGAAAAACTGTTTTTT. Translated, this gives CASSLVWAQNEKLFF.